This T cell receptor (beta chain) was captured by sequencing in a study of shared clonotypes between healthy human individuals. Naive CD8 cells were CD45RO-negative, positively selected for CCR7, excluding terminally differentiated effector memory CD45RA+ cells. Assay used: immunoSEQ multiplex PCR; TCRdb lists only in-frame clones, some missing. The sample has around 620,000 clones; 85% to 95% are singletons. Findings and caveats of the study: Among non-shared clonotypes, generation probabilities were lower than among those shared by all four donors.

This clone turned up a few times. Its specificity is unknown. Other DNA sequences in this specimen translate into the identical CDR3. The sample was naive CD8+ T cells sorted from blood. The receptor was isolated from a young woman in good health.

CDR3 loop: CASSGTSGGTYEQYF. CDR3 coding DNA: TGTGCCAGCAGCGGCACTAGCGGGGGAACCTACGAGCAGTACTTC. V usage is TRBV9 and J usage is TRBJ2-7; TRBD2 agrees at 11 bases. Trimming at V came to 3 bases and at J to 2 bases, leaving 4 bases not matched to a gene. The germline gives CDR1 SGDLS, CDR2 YYNGEE. This CDR3 has 15 residues.